The rows below give T cell receptor beta chains drawn from one sample of a study of blood T cell repertoires in COVID-19. The method was immunoSEQ multiplex PCR; TCRdb's version includes in-frame clones alone and lacks a portion of them. The table includes roughly 150,000 clones, around nine tenths detected once. Source material: peripheral blood. The receptor source for this set is a human donor in a cohort sampled during active COVID-19. CDR3s leave out the opening cysteine and the closing phenylalanine or tryptophan. The D gene is left open where the match is weak. Clone size is shown for a subset of rows, as once, few, many or a class of expanded clone.

clone_size	v_call	d_call	cdr3_aa
-	TRBV9	-	ASSSTSGYEQY
-	TRBV28	TRBD2	ASTNPTDTHSFPSGATYEQY
-	TRBV27	-	ASRKAGPISYEQY
few	TRBV2	-	ASKRVESNQPQH
-	TRBV5-1	-	ASSLALQGGAPRETQY
-	TRBV5-1	-	ASSGSRGANEKLF
-	TRBV27	-	ASSFVAGYSYNEQF
-	TRBV13	-	ASSSTFEDSPYEQY
-	TRBV3-1/TRBV3-2	-	ASSLGSGNEKLF
-	TRBV5-4	TRBD1	ASSHDRGIAYEQY
-	TRBV6-2/TRBV6-3	TRBD1	ASSYPTGGYEQY
-	TRBV4-3	-	ASSVDTGANVLT
-	TRBV21-1	-	ASSLLLRDRVLYGYT
-	TRBV5-5	-	ASSYTGQYVLYGYT
-	TRBV5-6	-	ASSSGTQGEQF
-	TRBV19	-	ASSIASWEGGNQPQH
-	TRBV28	TRBD1	ASTRLKGASSYEQY
-	TRBV28	TRBD1	ASSLYADRVGYEQY
-	TRBV7-2	-	ASSLGRYNEKLF
-	TRBV5-5	TRBD1	ASSLGQGPQETQY
-	TRBV28	-	ASSITGLGDTEAF
-	TRBV7-8	TRBD2	ASTWRGGTSYNEQF
-	TRBV3-1/TRBV3-2	-	ASSRFTGHLSYEQY
few	TRBV18	TRBD1	ASSRRRTGGDEQY
-	TRBV11-2	-	ASSFRGGPIYEQY
-	TRBV11-2	-	ASSSTLLALVPDTQY
-	TRBV28	TRBD1	ASSPPGQLFNQPQH
few	TRBV2	TRBD2	ASRPWTSGGTEQY
-	TRBV10-3	TRBD1	AISQDRGPGEQY
-	TRBV19	-	ASSIQSGIGELF
once	TRBV7-9	TRBD2	ASSPVAGALGNEQF
-	TRBV5-4	-	ASSWAGQETQY
-	TRBV29-1	-	SVEQGWGLYGYT
-	TRBV6-5	-	ASVQGGMYEQY
-	TRBV6-2/TRBV6-3	TRBD1	ASSRRAGGIDTEAF
once	TRBV28	TRBD1	ASREGDRLYSNQPQH
-	TRBV6-5	TRBD2	ASSLAGLYNEQF
-	TRBV5-5	TRBD1	ASSPGQGAKLAF
-	TRBV28	-	ASSLRPGTNSYEQY
-	TRBV4-3	TRBD1	ASSVGTGGGYT
-	TRBV4-2	TRBD1	ASSQGGGQGANPNEKLF
-	TRBV30	-	AWSVYRSRYEQY
-	TRBV7-9	TRBD2	ASSLAGWTSGVQETQY
-	TRBV28	-	ASSQPGQVLGSNQPQH
few	TRBV2	TRBD1	ASSGTTGGGQPQH
-	TRBV7-2	TRBD2	ASSSGLAVDEQY
-	TRBV7-3	TRBD2	ASSYQLASTDTQY
-	TRBV11-3	TRBD1	ASSLEPGQGTYEQY
-	TRBV6-5	TRBD2	ASSPWTSGEGTQY
-	TRBV2	TRBD1	ASRDRDYGYT
-	TRBV28	-	ASSSTRSTDTQY
once	TRBV9	TRBD2	ASSVDTSGEETQY
-	TRBV10-3	TRBD1	AIPQGQPEWGYT